These 14 T cell receptor beta chains share one sample of origin, sequenced in a study of regulatory T cells in long-lasting Graves disease. Time point denoted: newly diagnosed GD, antithyroid drugs for less than 3 months. The authors made the TCR library using RNA they extracted from PBMCs. According to the study, TCR beta libraries were built with iRepertoire HTBI primers and CDR3-region Arm-PCR. TCRdb itself ran the multiplex PCR reads through MiXCR, one entry per CDR3 protein. This table has about 540,000 distinct CDR3 sequences, roughly 13% appearing once. This sample was also put to use in a study of T cells in Graves' hyperthyroidism and ophthalmopathy.

The sequencing used peripheral blood mononuclear cells (PBMCs), collected at new diagnosis, from a patient treated with antithyroid drugs. These receptors all stem from a man younger than 40 with Graves disease.

V is TRBV3-1 and J is TRBJ2-7, with D unresolved. Germline V CDR1 and CDR2: LGHDT, YNNKEL (reference sequence). V was clipped by 1 base and J by 1 base, with 11 bases between them. The CDR3 contains 15 residues. In nucleotides, the CDR3 is TGTGCCAGCAGCCAAGGGTTAATCCCATCCTACGAGCAGTACTTC. Its protein product is CASSQGLIPSYEQYF.

As regards this clonotype: The junction departs from the called germline gene at one end, perhaps through a read error. The chain employs TRBV5-1 and TRBJ1-3; 9 bases match TRBD1. From germline, CDR1 is SGHRS and CDR2 YFSETQ. The length of the CDR3 is 15 residues. This CDR3 reads CASNPGQGIRNTIYF. As DNA, the CDR3 is TGTGCCAGTAACCCGGGACAGGGAATTAGGAACACCATATATTTT.

This clonotype was recorded at least ten times. The J gene is TRBJ1-3, the V gene TRBV2; D uncertain. Germline V lookup: CDR1 SNHLY, CDR2 FYNNEI. V was clipped by 6 bases and J by 0 bases, with 12 bases between them. The CDR3 runs 15 residues. Here the CDR3 reads CASSDPGTSGNTIYF. The CDR3 DNA sequence: TGTGCCAGCAGCGACCCGGGAACCTCTGGAAACACCATATATTTT.

The J gene is TRBJ1-2, the V gene TRBV4-2; tentative D call: TRBD1 (6 bases). Germline V gene sequence: CDR1 LGHNA, CDR2 YNFKEQ. The CDR3 consists of 16 residues. Trimming took off 5 bases at V and 4 bases at J, with 20 bases between the two ends. The CDR3 loop reads CASSAPPFGQTYGYTF. CDR3 bases: TGTGCCAGCAGCGCGCCACCCTTCGGACAGACCTATGGCTACACCTTC.

Of note for this clonotype: One end of the junction varies from germline; a read error may be responsible. V and J are TRBV6-5 and TRBJ1-2; 7 bases match TRBD1. In germline, CDR1 is MNHEY, CDR2 SVGAGI. This CDR3 has 13 residues. DNA for the CDR3: TGTGCCAGCAGTTTCCTACAGGGGTTTGGCTACGCCTTC. This encodes CASSFLQGFGYAF.

In this sample, this clonotype turned up a few times. V and J are TRBV7-9 and TRBJ1-4; D might be TRBD1 (6 bases). Trimming cost V 2 bases and J 3 bases, with 13 bases left between them. Germline V lookup: CDR1 SEHNR, CDR2 FQNEAQ (reference sequence). The CDR3 has 16 residues. The CDR3 loop is CASSLSSQGSNEKLFF. In nucleotides, the CDR3 is TGTGCCAGCAGCTTAAGCTCACAGGGATCTAATGAAAAACTGTTTTTT.

This clonotype was seen ten or more times. The rearrangement uses TRBV6-1 and TRBJ2-7, with a tentative D call TRBD2 (5 bases). Germline assignment: CDR1 MNHNS and CDR2 SASEGT. This CDR3 is 14 amino acids long. The V gene lost 7 bases and the J gene lost 0 bases, with 13 bases spanning the gap. In DNA, the CDR3 is TGTGCCAGCAAGAGGGCAGTCCACTCCTACGAGCAGTACTTC. Its protein is CASKRAVHSYEQYF.

There are many counts of this clonotype. The chain uses TRBV12-3 or TRBV12-4 and TRBJ2-7; D may be TRBD2 (7 bases). V was shortened by 5 bases and J by 2 bases, with 13 bases between the two germline ends. The CDR3 has 14 residues. The CDR3 region has the DNA TGTGCCAGCAGTAAGGGGGGGGCCACCTACGAGCAGTACTTC. Encoded protein: CASSKGGATYEQYF.

This clonotype came up many times. V gene TRBV5-1 combines with J gene TRBJ2-7; 8 bases fit TRBD2. This CDR3 contains 15 residues. V trimming: 1 base; J trimming: 4 bases; junction bases outside the gene matches: 7. CDR1 is SGHRS and CDR2 is YFSETQ in the germline V gene. The CDR3 sequence: CASSLSSGGPYEQYF. The CDR3 DNA is TGCGCCAGCAGCTTGTCGTCGGGAGGGCCGTACGAGCAGTACTTC.

As to this clonotype: A far larger clone is just one base off, so this is likely a read error. The genes are TRBV27 and TRBJ2-5; the match to TRBD2 covers 8 bases. The J call may be wrong; the DNA end is better matched by TRBJ2-1. The CDR3 totals 14 residues. CDR1 and CDR2 (germline): MNHEY, SMNVEV (reference sequence). CDR3 DNA sequence: TGTGCCAGCAAAGAGACTAGCGTAAACAATGGGCAGTTCTTC. Protein sequence: CASKETSVNNGQFF.

This clonotype appeared a few times. This chain joins TRBV5-1 and TRBJ2-2, with D hard to call. V lost 4 bases, J lost 1 base, and 11 bases lay in between. CDR1 and CDR2 (germline): SGHRS, YFSETQ. This CDR3 is built from 15 residues. CDR3 nucleotides: TGCGCCAGCAGCCGAGGCGCGCGGAACACCGGGGAGCTGTTTTTT. Its protein product is CASSRGARNTGELFF. The full variable domain, completed using reference TRBV5-1 and TRBJ2-2, is KAGVTQTPRYLIKTRGQQVTLSCSPISGHRSVSWYQQTPGQGLQFLFEYFSETQRNKGNFPGRFSGRQFSNSRSEMNVSTLELGDSALYLCASSRGARNTGELFFGEGSRLTVL.

This clonotype has ten or more counts. The J gene is TRBJ2-1, the V gene TRBV20-1; D may match TRBD1 or TRBD2 (5 bases each). V shed 6 bases and J shed 12 bases, with 21 bases lying between them. In germline, CDR1 is DFQATT, CDR2 SNEGSKA (reference sequence). The CDR3 length is 13 residues. CDR3: CSAAKGDLRRQFF. CDR3 DNA: TGCAGTGCCGCAAAAGGGGACCTCAGAAGGCAGTTCTTC.

This clonotype was seen ten or more times. One end of the junction fails to match germline, which may point to a read error. This sequence joins TRBV2 and TRBJ2-1, with D maybe TRBD2 (6 bases). CDR1 and CDR2 from the germline V gene are SNHLY and FYNNEI. This CDR3 is 13 amino acids long. In DNA, the CDR3 is TGTGCCAGCAGTGGGGACTCCAACAATGAGCAGTTCTTC. Its protein product is CASSGDSNNEQFF.

Regarding this clonotype: Being one base from a much bigger clone, this may be a read error. V usage is TRBV24-1 and J usage is TRBJ2-3; 10 bases fit TRBD2. The trim removed 5 bases at V and 0 bases at J, leaving 13 bases unmatched. The CDR3 contains 19 residues. Per the germline V gene, CDR1 is KGHDR and CDR2 is SFDVKD. The CDR3 region has the DNA TGTGCCACCAGTGCCAGCGGGAGGGCCGTGGTACTTAGCACAGATACGCAGTATTTT. The encoded protein is CATSASGRAVVLSTDTQYF.